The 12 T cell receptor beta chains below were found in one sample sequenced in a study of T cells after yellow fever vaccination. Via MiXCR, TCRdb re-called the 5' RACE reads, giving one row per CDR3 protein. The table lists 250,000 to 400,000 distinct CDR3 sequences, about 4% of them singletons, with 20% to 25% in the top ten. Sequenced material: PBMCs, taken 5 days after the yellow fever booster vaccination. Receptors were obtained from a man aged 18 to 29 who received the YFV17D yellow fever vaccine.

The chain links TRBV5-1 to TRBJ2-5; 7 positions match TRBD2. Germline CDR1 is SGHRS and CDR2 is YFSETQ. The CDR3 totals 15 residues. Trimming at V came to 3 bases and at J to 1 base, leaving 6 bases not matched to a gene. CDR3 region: CASSSGTTLQETQYF. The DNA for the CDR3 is TGCGCCAGCAGCTCGGGGACTACACTCCAAGAGACCCAGTACTTC.

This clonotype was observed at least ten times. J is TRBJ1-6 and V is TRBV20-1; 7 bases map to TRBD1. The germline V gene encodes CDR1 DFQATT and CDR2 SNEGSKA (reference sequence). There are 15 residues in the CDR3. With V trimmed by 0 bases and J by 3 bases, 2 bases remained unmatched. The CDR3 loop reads CSARDWDSYNSPLHF. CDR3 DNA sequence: TGCAGTGCTAGAGATTGGGACAGCTATAATTCACCCCTCCACTTT.

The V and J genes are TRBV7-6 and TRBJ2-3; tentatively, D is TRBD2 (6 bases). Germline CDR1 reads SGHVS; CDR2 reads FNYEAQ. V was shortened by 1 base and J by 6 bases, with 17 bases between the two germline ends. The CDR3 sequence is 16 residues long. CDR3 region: CASSLEGLYRLDTQYF. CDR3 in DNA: TGTGCCAGCAGCTTAGAGGGACTCTATAGGCTGGATACGCAGTATTTT. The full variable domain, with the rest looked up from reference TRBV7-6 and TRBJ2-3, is GAGVSQSPRYKVTKRGQDVALRCDPISGHVSLYWYRQALGQGPEFLTYFNYEAQQDKSGLPNDRFSAERPEGSISTLTIQRTEQRDSAMYRCASSLEGLYRLDTQYFGPGTRLTVL.

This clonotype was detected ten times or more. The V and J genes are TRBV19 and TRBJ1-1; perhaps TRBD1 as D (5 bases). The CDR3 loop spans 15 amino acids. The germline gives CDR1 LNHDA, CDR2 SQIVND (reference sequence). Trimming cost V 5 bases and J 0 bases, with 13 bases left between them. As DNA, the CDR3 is TGTGCCAGTAGTGCCCCGGGGGGGGTGAACACTGAAGCTTTCTTT. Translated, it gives CASSAPGGVNTEAFF.

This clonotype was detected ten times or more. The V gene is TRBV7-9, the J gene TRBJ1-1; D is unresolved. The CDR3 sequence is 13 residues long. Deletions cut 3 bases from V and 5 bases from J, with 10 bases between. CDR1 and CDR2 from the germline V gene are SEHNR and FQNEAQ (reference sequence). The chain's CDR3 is CASSFSQSTEAFF. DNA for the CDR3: TGTGCCAGCAGCTTTTCCCAGTCGACTGAAGCTTTCTTT.

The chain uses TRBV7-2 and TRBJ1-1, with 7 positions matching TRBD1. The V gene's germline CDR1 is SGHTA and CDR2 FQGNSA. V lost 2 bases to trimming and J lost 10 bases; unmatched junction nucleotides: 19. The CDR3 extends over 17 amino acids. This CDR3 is CASSLSFGGAGGRGAFF. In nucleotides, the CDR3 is TGTGCCAGCAGCTTATCTTTCGGTGGGGCAGGGGGGCGCGGAGCTTTCTTT.

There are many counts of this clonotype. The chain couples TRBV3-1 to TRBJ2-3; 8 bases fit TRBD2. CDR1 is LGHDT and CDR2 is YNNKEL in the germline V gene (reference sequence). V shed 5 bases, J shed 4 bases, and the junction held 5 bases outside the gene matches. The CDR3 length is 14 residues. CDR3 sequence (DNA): TGTGCCAGCAGCTTCGGACTAGCTTCAGATACGCAGTATTTT. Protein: CASSFGLASDTQYF.

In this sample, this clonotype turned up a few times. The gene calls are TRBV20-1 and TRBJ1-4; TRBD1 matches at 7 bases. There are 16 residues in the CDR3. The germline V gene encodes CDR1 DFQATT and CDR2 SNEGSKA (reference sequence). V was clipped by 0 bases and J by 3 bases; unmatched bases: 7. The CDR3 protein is CSARDWSGTANEKLFF. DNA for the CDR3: TGCAGTGCTAGAGATTGGAGTGGGACAGCTAATGAAAAACTGTTTTTT.

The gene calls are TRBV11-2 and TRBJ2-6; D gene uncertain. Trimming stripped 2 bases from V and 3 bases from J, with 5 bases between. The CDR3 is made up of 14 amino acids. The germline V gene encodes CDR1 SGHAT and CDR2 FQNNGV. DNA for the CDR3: TGTGCCAGCAGCTTACAGGTTGGGGCCAACGTCCTGACTTTC. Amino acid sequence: CASSLQVGANVLTF.

This CDR3 reads CASSPGAGTHNEQFF. The CDR3 DNA reads as TGTGCCAGCAGCCCGGGGGCAGGGACCCACAATGAGCAGTTCTTC. V gene TRBV11-2 combines with J gene TRBJ2-1; D is perhaps TRBD1 or TRBD2 (6 bases each). CDR3 length equals 15 residues. V gave up 5 bases and J gave up 5 bases, with 16 bases separating them. Germline values: CDR1 SGHAT, CDR2 FQNNGV.

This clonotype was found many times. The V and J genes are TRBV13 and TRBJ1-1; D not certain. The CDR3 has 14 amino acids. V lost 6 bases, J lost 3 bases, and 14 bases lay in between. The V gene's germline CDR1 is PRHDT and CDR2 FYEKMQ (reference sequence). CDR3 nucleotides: TGTGCCAGCAGACACTCCTACCAGGACACTGAAGCTTTCTTT. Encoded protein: CASRHSYQDTEAFF.

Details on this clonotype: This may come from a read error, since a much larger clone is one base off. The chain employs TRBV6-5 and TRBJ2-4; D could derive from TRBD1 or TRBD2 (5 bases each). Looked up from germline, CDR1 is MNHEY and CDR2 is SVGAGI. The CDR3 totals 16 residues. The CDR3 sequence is CASRSTGFGTKHIQYF. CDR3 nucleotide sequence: TGTGCCAGCAGGTCAACAGGATTTGGGACCAAACACATTCAGTACTTC.